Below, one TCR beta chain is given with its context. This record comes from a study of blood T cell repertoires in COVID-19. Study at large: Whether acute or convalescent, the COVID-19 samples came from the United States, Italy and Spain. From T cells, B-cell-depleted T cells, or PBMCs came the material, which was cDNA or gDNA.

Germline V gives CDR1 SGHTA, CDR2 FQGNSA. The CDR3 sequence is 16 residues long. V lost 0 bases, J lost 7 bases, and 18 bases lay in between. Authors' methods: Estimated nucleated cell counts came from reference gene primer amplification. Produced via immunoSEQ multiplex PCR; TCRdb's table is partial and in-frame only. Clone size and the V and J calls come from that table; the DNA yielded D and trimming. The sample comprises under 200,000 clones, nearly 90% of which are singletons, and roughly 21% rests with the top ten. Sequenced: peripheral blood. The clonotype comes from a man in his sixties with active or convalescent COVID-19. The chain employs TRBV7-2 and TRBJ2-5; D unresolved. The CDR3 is CASSLAVGPVPGTQYF. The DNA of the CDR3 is TGTGCCAGCAGCTTAGCGGTTGGTCCGGTACCTGGGACCCAGTACTTC.